A single sample gave rise to the 20 T cell receptor beta chains below, sequenced in a study of blood T cell dynamics during melanoma immunotherapy. Clones were sequenced by immunoSEQ multiplex PCR, and TCRdb holds only the in-frame ones, with some missing. In the table there are 15,000 to 20,000 clones, about 95% of which are singletons. Time point here: week 3, after first cycle of checkpoint inhibitor. The material was effector memory CD8+ T cells from blood, obtained from a patient treated with checkpoint blockade. Receptor source: a human donor with melanoma.

The rearrangement links TRBV2 to TRBJ2-7; the D gene could be TRBD1 or TRBD2 (5 bases each). The CDR3 consists of 10 residues. Germline CDR1 SNHLY, CDR2 FYNNEI. V shed 4 bases and J shed 8 bases, with 6 bases lying between them. CDR3 coding DNA: TGTGCCAGCAGTGGGGGACAGCAGTACTTC. Its translation: CASSGGQQYF.

The chain joins TRBV5-1 to TRBJ2-5; D uncertain. V gave up 1 base and J gave up 5 bases, with 15 bases separating them. Germline V gene lookup returns CDR1 SGHRS and CDR2 YFSETQ. This CDR3 contains 15 residues. The CDR3 region has the DNA TGCGCCAGCAGCTTGCAGACTGCAGGTCCGGAGACCCAGTACTTC. This encodes CASSLQTAGPETQYF.

CDR3 sequence reads: CASSSSLTSGDHTGELFF. The CDR3, as DNA: TGTGCCAGCAGCTCGAGCTTGACTAGCGGCGACCACACCGGGGAGCTGTTTTTT. The chain recombines TRBV7-6 with TRBJ2-2; 9 nucleotides match TRBD2. J lost 3 bases, V lost 4 bases, and 12 bases had no gene match. Germline CDR1 is SGHVS and CDR2 is FNYEAQ. The CDR3 has 18 amino acids.

This clone has only a few counts. This sequence joins TRBV7-2 and TRBJ2-7; D gene ambiguous. This CDR3 comprises 12 residues. With 1 base removed from V and 4 bases from J, the gap between germline ends came to 5 bases. Germline V lookup: CDR1 SGHTA, CDR2 FQGNSA. This CDR3 reads CASSLVRYEQYF. The CDR3 region has the DNA TGTGCCAGCAGCTTAGTCCGTTACGAGCAGTACTTC.

V gene TRBV7-9 combines with J gene TRBJ2-1, with 11 bases that match TRBD1. Germline CDR1 SEHNR, CDR2 FQNEAQ (reference sequence). This CDR3 has 16 amino acids. Germline trimming cut 6 bases from V and 3 bases from J; bases unmatched to any gene: 7. CDR3 in DNA: TGTGCCAGCAGTTCGGGGGACAGGGGGAACTACAATGAGCAGTTCTTC. Translated, it gives CASSSGDRGNYNEQFF.

V usage is TRBV19 and J usage is TRBJ2-2; D gene unclear. V was trimmed by 3 bases and J by 3 bases, leaving 5 bases between them. CDR1 is LNHDA, CDR2 SQIVND, per germline (reference sequence). The CDR3 sequence is 13 residues long. CDR3 DNA: TGTGCCAGTAGTATGGATCACACCGGGGAGCTGTTTTTT. Translating it yields CASSMDHTGELFF. Combining the CDR3 with reference TRBV19 and TRBJ2-2 gives the whole variable domain DGGITQSPKYLFRKEGQNVTLSCEQNLNHDAMYWYRQDPGQGLRLIYYSQIVNDFQKGDIAEGYSVSREKKESFPLTVTSAQKNPTAFYLCASSMDHTGELFFGEGSRLTVL.

The chain carries TRBV13 and TRBJ2-7; no clear D gene. CDR1 is PRHDT, CDR2 FYEKMQ, per germline (reference sequence). The CDR3 loop spans 12 amino acids. The V end was cut by 0 bases, the J end by 6 bases, with 6 bases between. CDR3 DNA sequence: TGTGCCAGCAGCTTAGGAGGGCGCGAGCAGTACTTC. Translating gives CASSLGGREQYF.

The chain is built from TRBV6-5 and TRBJ2-7; 9 bases are shared with TRBD2. Trimming cost V 6 bases and J 3 bases; bases outside gene matches: 6. Germline-derived CDR1 and CDR2 are MNHEY and SVGAGI. There are 14 residues in the CDR3. Here the CDR3 reads CASRTGLANYEQYF. CDR3 coding DNA: TGTGCCAGCAGAACGGGACTAGCTAACTACGAGCAGTACTTC.

In this sample, this clone turned up once. This chain uses TRBV6-5 with TRBJ2-3, with D perhaps matching TRBD1 (5 bases). Germline CDR1 and CDR2: MNHEY and SVGAGI. The CDR3 covers 15 residues. Trimming removed 5 bases from V and 6 bases from J, with 18 bases in between. The CDR3 reads CASSPSRRAGDTQYF. The CDR3 DNA reads TGTGCCAGCAGTCCCTCCCGCAGGGCAGGGGATACGCAGTATTTT.

The chain has TRBV4-1 and TRBJ1-4; 8 bases are shared with TRBD1. Germline lookup yields CDR1 MGHRA and CDR2 YSYEKL. CDR3 length: 14 residues. The trim removed 4 bases at V and 6 bases at J, leaving 4 bases unmatched. CDR3 in amino acids: CASSLQGAYEKLFF. In DNA form, the CDR3 reads TGCGCCAGCAGCCTCCAGGGGGCGTATGAAAAACTGTTTTTT.

The chain recombines TRBV7-9 with TRBJ1-1; D not certain. The CDR3 is 12 amino acids. V lost 3 bases to trimming and J lost 7 bases, with 9 bases between them. CDR1 and CDR2 (germline): SEHNR, FQNEAQ (reference sequence). The CDR3 here is CASSFGRDEAFF. The CDR3 DNA is TGTGCCAGCAGCTTTGGTCGGGATGAAGCTTTCTTT. Using reference TRBV7-9 and TRBJ1-1 for the parts outside the CDR3, the full variable domain is DTGVSQNPRHKITKRGQNVTFRCDPISEHNRLYWYRQTLGQGPEFLTYFQNEAQLEKSRLLSDRFSAERPKGSFSTLEIQRTEQGDSAMYLCASSFGRDEAFFGQGTRLTVV.

The J gene is TRBJ1-1, the V gene TRBV27; D call uncertain. Germline CDR1 and CDR2: MNHEY and SMNVEV (reference sequence). The CDR3 spans 12 residues. V lost 3 bases and J lost 1, with 3 bases in between. The CDR3 is CASSLGNTEAFF. In DNA form, the CDR3 reads TGTGCCAGCAGTTTGGGGAACACTGAAGCTTTCTTT.

The CDR3 region is CASGNNEQFF. CDR3 sequence (DNA): TGTGCCAGCGGAAACAATGAGCAGTTCTTC. This chain links TRBV27 with TRBJ2-1, with D unresolved. From germline, CDR1 is MNHEY and CDR2 SMNVEV (reference sequence). The germline V and J ends were trimmed by 8 bases and 5 bases, with 4 bases remaining between them. CDR3 length: 10 residues.

This chain joins TRBV21-1 and TRBJ2-7; the table's D call of TRBD2 was not tested on the DNA. TRBV21-1 is a pseudogene locus. The CDR3 extends over 14 amino acids. CDR3: CASGLAGAPYEQYF. In nucleotides, the CDR3 is TGTGCCAGCGGACTAGCGGGTGCTCCTTACGAGCAGTACTTC.

This chain links TRBV7-9 with TRBJ2-2; the D gene is possibly TRBD2 (5 bases). Trimming left V 1 base short and J 3 bases short, with 6 bases between. Germline CDR1 SEHNR, CDR2 FQNEAQ (reference sequence). CDR3 length equals 14 residues. The DNA of the CDR3 is TGTGCCAGCAGCTTAGTCGGGGACACCGGGGAGCTGTTTTTT. This translates into CASSLVGDTGELFF.

The chain recombines TRBV28 with TRBJ2-7; D uncertain. This CDR3 has 14 residues. In germline, CDR1 is MDHEN, CDR2 SYDVKM. V lost 4 bases, J lost 0 bases, and 10 bases lay in between. The CDR3 DNA reads TGTGCCAGCAGTTCGGACGGTTTCTCCTACGAGCAGTACTTC. Protein sequence: CASSSDGFSYEQYF.

This chain joins TRBV10-3 and TRBJ2-7; 9 bases line up with TRBD2. The CDR3 extends over 16 amino acids. J lost 2 bases, V lost 0 bases, and 5 bases had no gene match. CDR1 is ENHRY and CDR2 is SYGVKD in the germline V gene. DNA for the CDR3: TGTGCCATCAGTGAGTCGACGCTAGCGGGGACCTACGAGCAGTACTTC. This codes for CAISESTLAGTYEQYF.

V is TRBV14 and J is TRBJ1-1; D is perhaps TRBD1 (5 bases). Germline loops: CDR1 SGHDN, CDR2 FVKESK. V was trimmed by 0 bases and J by 6 bases, leaving 17 bases between them. The CDR3 covers 16 residues. The CDR3 region has the DNA TGTGCCAGCAGCCAAGATGGTCAGGGATTGAGGGCTGAAGCTTTCTTT. This codes for CASSQDGQGLRAEAFF.

This chain links TRBV2 with TRBJ2-4, with D possibly matching TRBD1 (5 bases). The V gene's germline CDR1 is SNHLY and CDR2 FYNNEI. The CDR3 is 15 residues long. Trimming took 11 bases from V and 1 from J, leaving 18 bases between them. CDR3 bases: TGTGCCTCCCAAGGGGCGGATACCGCCAAAAACATTCAGTACTTC. Translated, it gives CASQGADTAKNIQYF. The entire variable domain, with the rest obtained from reference TRBV2 and TRBJ2-4, is as follows: EPEVTQTPSHQVTQMGQEVILRCVPISNHLYFYWYRQILGQKVEFLVSFYNNEISEKSEIFDDQFSVERPDGSNFTLKIRSTKLEDSAMYFCASQGADTAKNIQYFGAGTRLSVL.

V and J are TRBV28 and TRBJ1-2, with D tentatively TRBD1 (5 bases). This CDR3 has 15 residues. V lost 3 bases and J lost 2, with 13 bases in between. From germline, CDR1 is MDHEN and CDR2 SYDVKM. The CDR3 DNA reads as TGTGCCAGCAGTTTGTTGAGGGACCGGAACTATGGCTACACCTTC. This sequence encodes CASSLLRDRNYGYTF.